Ten or more counts support the clone carrying this T cell receptor beta chain. The antigen is not known. TCRdb recomputed calls from the reads with MiXCR, one row per CDR3 protein. The table has under 350,000 distinct CDR3 sequences, roughly 9.3% seen once. The sample belongs to a study of T cell repertoires in cytomegalovirus infection. Whole-study findings and limits: Across the ex vivo response, the dominant clonotypes were HLA-C-restricted CMV-specific TCR beta clonotypes. Carriers of CMV and the relevant HLA type were discriminated by public TCR beta frequency.

Trimming shortened V by 4 bases and J by 7 bases, and 19 bases separated the two germline ends. The CDR3 is made up of 15 amino acids. Germline V gene lookup returns CDR1 SGHVS and CDR2 FQNEAQ. The receptor comes from a human donor in good health (CMV status not recorded). Some clones in this sample may be carry-over from other donors' samples. The sequenced material came from PBMCs. The chain is built from TRBV7-8 and TRBJ2-5, with D tentatively TRBD2 (7 bases). CDR3 sequence reads: CASSSSGGGRGTQYF. Here the CDR3 DNA reads TGTGCCAGCAGCTCTTCTGGCGGGGGCCGGGGGACCCAGTACTTC. The variable domain in full, completed from reference TRBV7-8 and TRBJ2-5, reads GAGVSQSPRYKVAKRGQDVALRCDPISGHVSLFWYQQALGQGPEFLTYFQNEAQLDKSGLPSDRFFAERPEGSVSTLKIQRTQQEDSAVYLCASSSSGGGRGTQYFGPGTRLLVL.